A selection of T cell receptor beta chains follows, all from one sample in a study of blood T cell repertoires in COVID-19. Only in-frame clones appear in the TCRdb table, and some are missing; sequencing was by immunoSEQ multiplex PCR. The sample shows approximately 160,000 clones, about 81% of them seen only once. The specimen sequenced was peripheral blood. The source of these receptors is a woman of 80 years or more with acute or convalescent COVID-19. Each CDR3 is given with its conserved first and last residue. The order of the fields is clone size, D gene, J gene, V gene, CDR3 protein, CDR3 DNA. The D gene is left open where the match is weak. Clone sizes are given selectively: once, few, many, or a class where the clone is expanded.

>NA|TRBD2|TRBJ2-1|TRBV11-2
CASSLGGTSGIGEQFF
TGTGCCAGCAGCTTAGGGGGGACTAGCGGGATCGGTGAGCAGTTCTTC
>NA|TRBD1|TRBJ1-4|TRBV10-3
CATQTGAGLNEKLFF
TGTGCCACCCAAACAGGGGCAGGTTTAAATGAAAAACTGTTTTTT
>NA|NA|TRBJ2-7|TRBV6-2/TRBV6-3
CASSTLASLSEQYF
TGTGCCAGCAGTACTCTAGCTTCTCTCAGCGAGCAGTACTTC
>NA|TRBD2|TRBJ2-2|TRBV15
CATSPLRGTGELFF
TGTGCCACCTCCCCTCTGCGGGGGACCGGGGAGCTGTTTTTT
>NA|TRBD1|TRBJ1-1|TRBV20-1
CSVLQGAEAFF
TGCAGTGTTCTACAGGGGGCTGAAGCTTTCTTT
>NA|NA|TRBJ2-1|TRBV9
CASSERRTSLIYNEQFF
TGTGCCAGCAGCGAGAGGCGTACCTCTTTAATTTACAATGAGCAGTTCTTC
>once|NA|TRBJ1-3|TRBV18
CATFEGTGNTIYF
TGTGCCACATTCGAGGGTACTGGAAACACCATATATTTT
>NA|TRBD2|TRBJ2-3|TRBV20-1
CSASRLAGQDTQYF
TGCAGTGCTAGTAGGCTAGCGGGGCAAGATACGCAGTATTTT
>NA|NA|TRBJ2-5|TRBV3-1/TRBV3-2
CASSPIGAQETQYF
TGTGCCAGCAGCCCCATTGGGGCCCAAGAGACCCAGTACTTC
>few|NA|TRBJ2-3|TRBV18
CASSGRGRGTDTQYF
TGTGCCAGCTCAGGCAGGGGCCGTGGCACAGATACGCAGTATTTT
>NA|TRBD2|TRBJ2-1|TRBV25-1
CASSEYGGGSYNEQFF
TGTGCCAGCAGTGAATATGGGGGGGGCTCCTACAATGAGCAGTTCTTC
>NA|NA|TRBJ1-2|TRBV7-9
CASTLGEVRGYTF
TGTGCCAGCACCCTGGGGGAGGTGAGAGGCTACACCTTC
>NA|TRBD2|TRBJ2-3|TRBV6-5
CASSYGAGGTPDTQYF
TGTGCCAGCAGTTACGGGGCGGGAGGGACCCCAGATACGCAGTATTTT
>NA|NA|TRBJ1-4|TRBV4-2
CASTRPLSRDWGLATNEKLFF
TGTGCCAGCACCCGACCCCTCTCGAGGGATTGGGGTCTGGCAACTAATGAAAAACTGTTTTTT
>NA|TRBD2|TRBJ2-5|TRBV9
CASSVSGRQETQYF
TGTGCCAGCAGCGTAAGCGGGAGGCAAGAGACCCAGTACTTC
>NA|TRBD2|TRBJ2-7|TRBV5-1
CASSLSTSGPFNSYEQYF
TGCGCCAGCAGCTTATCGACTAGCGGGCCCTTTAATTCCTACGAGCAGTACTTC
>once|TRBD1|TRBJ2-5|TRBV6-5
CASRPGGLGETQYF
TGTGCCAGCAGGCCAGGGGGTTTGGGAGAGACCCAGTACTTC
>NA|NA|TRBJ1-5|TRBV11-2
CASSLEGARQPQHF
TGTGCCAGCAGCTTAGAGGGGGCGAGGCAGCCCCAGCATTTT
>NA|TRBD2|TRBJ2-5|TRBV10-2
CASSESGRVQETQYF
TGCGCCAGCAGTGAGTCGGGGAGGGTTCAAGAGACCCAGTACTTC
>NA|NA|TRBJ2-2|TRBV6-5
CASSFRTVKNEELFF
TGTGCCAGCAGTTTCCGGACAGTAAAAAACGAGGAGCTGTTTTTT
>NA|TRBD1|TRBJ2-2|TRBV30
CAWSAPGTEAGKLFF
TGTGCCTGGAGTGCCCCCGGGACAGAAGCCGGGAAGCTGTTTTTT
>NA|TRBD2|TRBJ2-3|TRBV7-2
CASRKHPLAGEEADTQYF
TGTGCCAGCAGAAAACATCCGCTAGCGGGAGAGGAGGCAGATACGCAGTATTTT
>NA|NA|TRBJ1-5|TRBV30
CAWSAGEANQPQHF
TGTGCCTGGAGTGCGGGGGAGGCCAATCAGCCCCAGCATTTT
>NA|TRBD1|TRBJ1-4|TRBV29-1
CSVGDRATNEKLFF
TGCAGCGTCGGGGACAGAGCAACTAATGAAAAACTGTTTTTT
>NA|TRBD2|TRBJ2-3|TRBV5-4
CASSSQRGGSHSTDTQYF
TGTGCCAGCAGCTCTCAGCGGGGGGGGAGTCATAGCACAGATACGCAGTATTTT
>NA|TRBD1|TRBJ1-2|TRBV5-4
CASSRAEGAGYGYTF
TGTGCCAGCAGCAGAGCGGAGGGGGCGGGGTACGGCTACACCTTC
>NA|TRBD2|TRBJ2-3|TRBV6-5
CASSYDPRGVVKTQYF
TGTGCCAGCAGTTACGACCCTCGGGGGGTGGTGAAAACGCAGTATTTT
>NA|TRBD2|TRBJ2-3|TRBV4-2
CASSQVAGGTDTQYF
TGTGCCAGCAGCCAGGTAGCGGGGGGCACAGATACGCAGTATTTT
>few|NA|TRBJ1-5|TRBV5-1
CASKPQTGHNQPQHF
TGCGCCAGCAAACCCCAGACAGGACACAATCAGCCCCAGCATTTT
>NA|TRBD1|TRBJ1-2|TRBV14
CASSQWGGTGGYGYTF
TGTGCCAGCAGCCAATGGGGAGGGACAGGCGGCTATGGCTACACCTTC
>NA|TRBD1|TRBJ1-2|TRBV10-3
CAIKPGQGSYGYTF
TGTGCCATCAAACCGGGACAGGGCTCCTATGGCTACACCTTC
>NA|NA|TRBJ1-4|TRBV7-2
CASSAQGSEKLFF
TGTGCCAGCAGCGCTCAGGGGAGTGAAAAACTGTTTTTT
>NA|NA|TRBJ2-1|TRBV10-2
CASKPGVYNEQFF
TGCGCCAGCAAACCGGGGGTTTACAATGAGCAGTTCTTC
>NA|NA|TRBJ1-4|TRBV4-3
CASSQATGTNEKLFF
TGCGCCAGCAGCCAAGCGACAGGAACTAATGAAAAACTGTTTTTT
>NA|NA|TRBJ1-1|TRBV6-1
CASSEDRAGTEAFF
TGTGCCAGCAGTGAAGACAGGGCTGGGACTGAAGCTTTCTTT
>NA|TRBD2|TRBJ2-5|TRBV29-1
CSVETRLAGVPETQYF
TGCAGCGTTGAAACCCGACTAGCGGGAGTCCCAGAGACCCAGTACTTC
>NA|TRBD2|TRBJ2-3|TRBV19
CASSPITSGRGTQYF
TGTGCCAGTAGTCCCATTACTAGCGGGAGGGGTACGCAGTATTTT
>NA|TRBD2|TRBJ2-3|TRBV27
CASRLAGGTDTQYF
TGTGCCAGCAGGCTAGCGGGTGGCACAGATACGCAGTATTTT
>once|TRBD1|TRBJ2-1|TRBV5-6
CASSLGPGQGVNEQFF
TGTGCCAGCAGCTTGGGGCCGGGACAGGGGGTTAATGAGCAGTTCTTC
>NA|NA|TRBJ1-3|TRBV28
CASSPQVTGNTIYF
TGTGCCAGCAGTCCCCAGGTCACTGGAAACACCATATATTTT
>NA|NA|TRBJ1-2|TRBV6-5
CASTPTGGHGYTF
TGTGCCAGCACCCCTACGGGGGGGCATGGCTACACCTTC
>NA|NA|TRBJ2-5|TRBV21-1
CASSRTSGLIGETQYF
TGTGCCAGCAGCAGGACTAGCGGGCTAATAGGGGAGACCCAGTACTTC
>once|TRBD1|TRBJ2-5|TRBV9
CASSAGQGETQYF
TGTGCCAGCAGCGCGGGACAGGGAGAGACCCAGTACTTC
>once|NA|TRBJ2-3|TRBV6-5
CASSYLRITDTQYF
TGTGCCAGCAGTTACTTGCGGATCACAGATACGCAGTATTTT
>NA|TRBD1|TRBJ1-2|TRBV28
CASSSVGQVNGYTF
TGTGCCAGCAGTTCAGTGGGACAGGTTAATGGCTACACCTTC